A selection of T cell receptor beta chains follows, all from one sample in a study of cytomegalovirus exposure and HLA in healthy donors. The method was immunoSEQ multiplex PCR; TCRdb's version includes in-frame clones alone and lacks a portion of them. The table has around 150,000 clones, approximately 84% seen once; the top ten hold 25% to 30%. Sample: PBMCs. The receptors stem from a man aged 25 to 40 in good health and CMV-seropositive. The CDR3 runs from the conserved cysteine through the conserved F or W. A D gene is named only where the DNA matches it firmly. Size is stated for part of the rows, as once, few or many counts, or as a class when the clone is expanded.

TRBD1 | few | TRBJ1-2 | TRBV2 | CASNWRDRASANYGYTF | TGTGCCAGCAACTGGCGGGACAGGGCCTCAGCTAACTATGGCTACACCTTC
NA | NA | TRBJ1-2 | TRBV6-6 | CASSPTVNYGYTF | TGTGCCAGCAGTCCCACAGTGAACTATGGCTACACCTTC
TRBD2 | NA | TRBJ2-1 | TRBV9 | CASSVFRLAVLNEQFF | TGTGCCAGCAGCGTCTTCCGACTAGCGGTCTTGAATGAGCAGTTCTTC
NA | NA | TRBJ2-6 | TRBV2 | CASSESPPGANVLTF | TGTGCCAGCAGTGAAAGCCCCCCTGGGGCCAACGTCCTGACTTTC
NA | NA | TRBJ1-1 | TRBV18 | CASSLTVGGMNTEAFF | TGTGCCAGCTCCCTCACGGTCGGGGGGATGAACACTGAAGCTTTCTTT
TRBD2 | NA | TRBJ2-1 | TRBV19 | CASTLAGGPNNEQFF | TGTGCCAGTACCTTAGCGGGGGGGCCGAACAATGAGCAGTTCTTC
NA | few | TRBJ1-2 | TRBV6-5 | CASSYSTGLYGYTF | TGTGCCAGCAGTTATTCAACAGGGTTGTACGGCTACACCTTC
NA | once | TRBJ2-7 | TRBV6-5 | CASSYSTDPYEQYF | TGTGCCAGCAGTTACTCGACAGATCCCTACGAGCAGTACTTC
TRBD1 | NA | TRBJ2-3 | TRBV18 | CASSPPGGAADTQYF | TGTGCCAGCTCACCACCAGGGGGCGCAGCCGATACGCAGTATTTT
NA | NA | TRBJ2-3 | TRBV5-8 | CASSSLTATDTQYF | TGTGCCAGCAGCTCCCTGACAGCCACAGATACGCAGTATTTT
TRBD2 | NA | TRBJ2-2 | TRBV6-5 | CASSARLAGTGELFF | TGTGCCAGCAGCGCCCGACTAGCCGGTACCGGGGAGCTGTTTTTT
TRBD2 | NA | TRBJ2-7 | TRBV7-2 | CASSPGGSEQYF | TGTGCCAGCAGCCCCGGGGGGTCCGAGCAGTACTTC
NA | NA | TRBJ2-2 | TRBV9 | CASSGRDPTGELFF | TGTGCCAGCAGCGGAAGAGATCCCACCGGGGAGCTGTTTTTT
TRBD2 | NA | TRBJ2-1 | TRBV7-3 | CASSLTGGLAANEQFF | TGTGCCAGCAGCTTAACTGGGGGACTAGCGGCCAATGAGCAGTTCTTC
NA | NA | TRBJ1-1 | TRBV7-7 | CASSLGQNTEAFF | TGTGCCAGCAGCCTTGGACAGAACACTGAAGCTTTCTTT
TRBD1 | NA | TRBJ1-1 | TRBV6-6 | CASSTSTGGNTEAFF | TGTGCCAGCAGTACCTCGACAGGGGGGAACACTGAAGCTTTCTTT
TRBD1 | NA | TRBJ2-7 | TRBV20-1 | CSARDRAEQYF | TGCAGTGCTCGGGACAGGGCCGAGCAGTACTTC
TRBD1 | NA | TRBJ1-2 | TRBV5-4 | CASSLLGQGNNYGYTF | TGTGCCAGCAGCTTGTTAGGACAGGGTAATAACTATGGCTACACCTTC
NA | NA | TRBJ1-3 | TRBV5-4 | CASSFAGTGNTIYF | TGTGCCAGCAGCTTTGCAGGGACTGGAAACACCATATATTTT
NA | NA | TRBJ2-3 | TRBV9 | CASSALTDTQYF | TGTGCCAGCAGCGCACTCACAGATACGCAGTATTTT
NA | NA | TRBJ1-1 | TRBV11-2 | CASRRGRGGYTEAFF | TGTGCCAGCAGGCGGGGACGCGGAGGGTATACTGAAGCTTTCTTT
TRBD1 | once | TRBJ1-3 | TRBV9 | CASSARTGASGNTIYF | TGTGCCAGCAGCGCCCGGACAGGGGCATCTGGAAACACCATATATTTT
NA | NA | TRBJ2-3 | TRBV7-2 | CASSSMAGRADTQYF | TGTGCCAGCAGCTCCATGGCGGGACGGGCAGATACGCAGTATTTT
NA | NA | TRBJ2-3 | TRBV6-6 | CASSYSSRLSTDTQYF | TGTGCCAGCAGTTACTCGAGTCGCCTAAGCACAGATACGCAGTATTTT
TRBD2 | NA | TRBJ2-1 | TRBV7-6 | CASSRDGLAAGNEQFF | TGTGCCAGCAGCCGCGATGGACTAGCGGCAGGCAATGAGCAGTTCTTC
NA | NA | TRBJ2-7 | TRBV27 | CASSSHSPPYEQYF | TGTGCCAGCAGTTCACATAGCCCGCCCTACGAGCAGTACTTC